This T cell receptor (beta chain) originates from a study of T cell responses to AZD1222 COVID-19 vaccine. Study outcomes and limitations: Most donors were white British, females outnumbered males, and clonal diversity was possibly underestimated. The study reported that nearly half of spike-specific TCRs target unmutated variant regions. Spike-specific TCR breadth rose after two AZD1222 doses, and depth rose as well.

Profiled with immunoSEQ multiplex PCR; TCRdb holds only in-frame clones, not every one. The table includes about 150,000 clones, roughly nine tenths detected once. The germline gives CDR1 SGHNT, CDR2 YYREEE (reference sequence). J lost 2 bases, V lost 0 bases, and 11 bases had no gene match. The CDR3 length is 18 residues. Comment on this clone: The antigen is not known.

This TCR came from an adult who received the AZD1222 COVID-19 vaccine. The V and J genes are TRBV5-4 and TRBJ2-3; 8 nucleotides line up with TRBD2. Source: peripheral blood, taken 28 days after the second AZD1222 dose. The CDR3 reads CASSLVTSDDDLTDTQYF. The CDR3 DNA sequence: TGTGCCAGCAGCTTGGTGACTAGCGACGATGACCTCACAGATACGCAGTATTTT.